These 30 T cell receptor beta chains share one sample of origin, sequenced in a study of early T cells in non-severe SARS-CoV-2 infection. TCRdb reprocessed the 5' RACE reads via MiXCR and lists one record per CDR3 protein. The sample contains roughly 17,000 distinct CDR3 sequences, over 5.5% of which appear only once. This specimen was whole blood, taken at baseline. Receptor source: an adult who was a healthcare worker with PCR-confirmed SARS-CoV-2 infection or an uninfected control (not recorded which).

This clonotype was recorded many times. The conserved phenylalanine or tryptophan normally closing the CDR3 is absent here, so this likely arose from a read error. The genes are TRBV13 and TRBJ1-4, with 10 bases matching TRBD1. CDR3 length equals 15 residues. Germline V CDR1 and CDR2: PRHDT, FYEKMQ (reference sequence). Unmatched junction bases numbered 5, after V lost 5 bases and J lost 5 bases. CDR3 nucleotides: TGTGCCAGCAGCCCGAGGACAGGGGGGAATGAAAAACTGTTTCTT. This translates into CASSPRTGGNEKLFL.

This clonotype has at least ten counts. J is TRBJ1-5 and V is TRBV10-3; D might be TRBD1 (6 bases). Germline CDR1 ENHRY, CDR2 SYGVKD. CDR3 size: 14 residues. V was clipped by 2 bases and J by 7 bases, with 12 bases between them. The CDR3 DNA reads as TGTGCCATCAGTGAGGATCGGGGGGCCCAGCCCCAGCATTTT. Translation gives CAISEDRGAQPQHF.

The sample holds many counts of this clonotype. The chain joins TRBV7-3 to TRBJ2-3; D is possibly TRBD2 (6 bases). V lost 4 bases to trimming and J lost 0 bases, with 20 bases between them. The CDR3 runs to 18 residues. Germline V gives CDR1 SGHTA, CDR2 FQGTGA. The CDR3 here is CASSSTLPGLHSTDTQYF. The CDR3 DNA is TGTGCCAGCAGCTCTACACTCCCCGGACTACATAGCACAGATACGCAGTATTTT.

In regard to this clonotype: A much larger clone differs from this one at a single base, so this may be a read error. CDR3 bases: TGCAGCGTTCGCGGACAGGGGGGGTACGAGCAGTACTTC. It translates to CSVRGQGGYEQYF. The rearrangement links TRBV29-1 to TRBJ2-7; 10 bases fit TRBD1. The CDR3 is made up of 13 amino acids. The V and J ends lost 5 bases and 4 bases, in that order; junction bases with no gene match: 5. Germline V gene data show CDR1 as SQVTM and CDR2 as ANQGSEA.

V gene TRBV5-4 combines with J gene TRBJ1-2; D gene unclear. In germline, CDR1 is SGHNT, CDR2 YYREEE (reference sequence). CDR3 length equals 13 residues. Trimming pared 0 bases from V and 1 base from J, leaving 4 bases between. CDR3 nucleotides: TGTGCCAGCAGCTTGGCCTTTAACTATGGCTACACCTTC. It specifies CASSLAFNYGYTF.

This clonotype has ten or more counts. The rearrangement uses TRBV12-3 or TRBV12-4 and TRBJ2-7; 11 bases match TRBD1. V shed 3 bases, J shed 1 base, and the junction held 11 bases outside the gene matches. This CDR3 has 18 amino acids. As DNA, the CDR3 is TGTGCCAGCAGTTTGTTCGGTCTATGGGACAGGGGGTCCTACGAGCAGTACTTC. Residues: CASSLFGLWDRGSYEQYF.

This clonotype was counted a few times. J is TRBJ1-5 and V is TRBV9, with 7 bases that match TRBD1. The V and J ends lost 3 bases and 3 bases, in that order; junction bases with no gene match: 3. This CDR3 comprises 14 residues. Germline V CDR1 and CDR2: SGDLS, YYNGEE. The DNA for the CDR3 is TGTGCCAGCAGCGAGACAGGGTTCAATCAGCCCCAGCATTTT. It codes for CASSETGFNQPQHF. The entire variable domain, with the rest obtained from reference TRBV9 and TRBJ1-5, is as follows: DSGVTQTPKHLITATGQRVTLRCSPRSGDLSVYWYQQSLDQGLQFLIQYYNGEERAKGNILERFSAQQFPDLHSELNLSSLELGDSALYFCASSETGFNQPQHFGDGTRLSIL.

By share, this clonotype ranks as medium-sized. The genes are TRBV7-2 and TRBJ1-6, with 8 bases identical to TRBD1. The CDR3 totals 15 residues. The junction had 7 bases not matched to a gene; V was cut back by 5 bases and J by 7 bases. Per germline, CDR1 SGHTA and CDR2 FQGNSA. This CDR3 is CASSIRQGSNSPLHF. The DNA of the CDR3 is TGTGCCAGCAGCATAAGACAGGGGTCGAATTCACCCCTCCACTTT.

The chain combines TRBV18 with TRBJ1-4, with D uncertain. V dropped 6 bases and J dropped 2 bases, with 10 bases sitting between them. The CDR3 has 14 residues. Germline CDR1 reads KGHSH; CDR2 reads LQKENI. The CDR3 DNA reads TGTGCCAGCTCTACACGCCAGACTAATGAAAAACTGTTTTTT. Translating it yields CASSTRQTNEKLFF.

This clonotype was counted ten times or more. This CDR3 is CALPSGGYNEQFF. DNA for the CDR3: TGTGCCCTTCCTAGCGGGGGGTACAATGAGCAGTTCTTC. This chain uses TRBV24-1 with TRBJ2-1, with 11 nucleotides matching TRBD2. CDR1 is KGHDR, CDR2 SFDVKD, per germline. This CDR3 is 13 amino acids long. Trimming took 12 bases from V and 4 from J; bases not matched to a gene: 4.

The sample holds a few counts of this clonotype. The CDR3 nucleotides read TGCGCCAGCAGTCGGACCGAGGGCACTGAAGCTTTCTTT. Protein: CASSRTEGTEAFF. This rearrangement joins TRBV5-1 to TRBJ1-1; D gene unclear. Per germline, CDR1 SGHRS and CDR2 YFSETQ. Trimming removed 5 bases from V and 4 bases from J, with 12 bases in between. The CDR3 contains 13 residues.

The CDR3 nucleotides are TGTGCCAGCAGCCAACGGGGTGATGGCTACACCTTC. Protein: CASSQRGDGYTF. This rearrangement joins TRBV3-1 to TRBJ1-2; D is ambiguous. Germline assignment: CDR1 LGHDT and CDR2 YNNKEL (reference sequence). The length of the CDR3 is 12 residues. Trimming stripped 2 bases from V and 6 bases from J, with 7 bases between.

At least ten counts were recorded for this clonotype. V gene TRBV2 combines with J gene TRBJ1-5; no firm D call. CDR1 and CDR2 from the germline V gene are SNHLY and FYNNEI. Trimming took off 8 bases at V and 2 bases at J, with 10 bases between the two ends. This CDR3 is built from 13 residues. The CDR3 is CASERPGNQPQHF. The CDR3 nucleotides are TGTGCCAGCGAACGGCCGGGCAATCAGCCCCAGCATTTT.

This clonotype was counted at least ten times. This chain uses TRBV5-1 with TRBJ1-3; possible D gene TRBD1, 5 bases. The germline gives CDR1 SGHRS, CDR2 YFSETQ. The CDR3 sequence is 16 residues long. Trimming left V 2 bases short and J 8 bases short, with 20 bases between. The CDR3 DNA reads TGCGCCAGCAGCTTCGACAGCCCGTGGTCTTTGGACACCATATATTTT. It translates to CASSFDSPWSLDTIYF.

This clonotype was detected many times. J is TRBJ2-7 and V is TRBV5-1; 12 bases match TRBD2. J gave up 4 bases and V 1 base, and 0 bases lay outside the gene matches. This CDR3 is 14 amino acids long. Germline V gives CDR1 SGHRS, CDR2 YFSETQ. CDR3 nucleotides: TGCGCCAGCAGCTTGACTAGCGGGGGGTACGAGCAGTACTTC. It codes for CASSLTSGGYEQYF.

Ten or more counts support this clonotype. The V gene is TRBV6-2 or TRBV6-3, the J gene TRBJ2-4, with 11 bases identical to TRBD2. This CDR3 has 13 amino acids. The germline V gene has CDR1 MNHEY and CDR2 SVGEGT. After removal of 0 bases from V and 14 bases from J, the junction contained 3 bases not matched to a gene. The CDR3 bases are TGTGCCAGCAGTTACTCGACTAGCGGGGATGAGTACTTC. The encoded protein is CASSYSTSGDEYF.

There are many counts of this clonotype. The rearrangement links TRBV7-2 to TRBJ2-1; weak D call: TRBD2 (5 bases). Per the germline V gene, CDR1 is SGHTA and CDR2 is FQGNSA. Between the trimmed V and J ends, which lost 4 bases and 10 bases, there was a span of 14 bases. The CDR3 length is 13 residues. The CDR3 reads CASSSLRAGEQFF. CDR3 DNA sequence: TGTGCCAGCAGCTCCCTGAGGGCCGGGGAGCAGTTCTTC. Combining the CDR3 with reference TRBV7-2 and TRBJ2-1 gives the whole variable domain GAGVSQSPSNKVTEKGKDVELRCDPISGHTALYWYRQSLGQGLEFLIYFQGNSAPDKSGLPSDRFSAERTGGSVSTLTIQRTQQEDSAVYLCASSSLRAGEQFFGPGTRLTVL.

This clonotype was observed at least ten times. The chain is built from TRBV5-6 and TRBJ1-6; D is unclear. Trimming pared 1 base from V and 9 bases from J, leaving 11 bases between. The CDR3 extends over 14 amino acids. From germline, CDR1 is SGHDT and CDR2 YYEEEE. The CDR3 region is CASSLLQGRSPLHF. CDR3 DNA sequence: TGTGCCAGCAGCTTGCTCCAAGGACGTTCACCCCTCCACTTT.

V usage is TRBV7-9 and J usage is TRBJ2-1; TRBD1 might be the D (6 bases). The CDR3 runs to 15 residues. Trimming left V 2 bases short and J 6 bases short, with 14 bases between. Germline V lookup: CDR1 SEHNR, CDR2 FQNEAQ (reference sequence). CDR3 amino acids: CASSLSRGAGNEQFF. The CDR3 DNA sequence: TGTGCCAGCAGCTTATCCAGGGGCGCAGGCAATGAGCAGTTCTTC.

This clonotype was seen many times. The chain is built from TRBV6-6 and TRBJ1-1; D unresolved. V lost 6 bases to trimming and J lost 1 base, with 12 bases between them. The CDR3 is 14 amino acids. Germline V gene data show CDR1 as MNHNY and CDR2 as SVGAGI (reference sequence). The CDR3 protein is CASSSLPRNTEAFF. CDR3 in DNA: TGTGCCAGCAGCTCTCTCCCGAGGAACACTGAAGCTTTCTTT.

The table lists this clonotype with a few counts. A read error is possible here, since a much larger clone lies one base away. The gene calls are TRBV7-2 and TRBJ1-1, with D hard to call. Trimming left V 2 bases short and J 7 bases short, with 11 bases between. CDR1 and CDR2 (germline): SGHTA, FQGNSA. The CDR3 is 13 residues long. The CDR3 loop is CASSLRPDGEAFF. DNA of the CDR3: TGTGCCAGCAGCTTACGCCCGGACGGTGAAGCTTTCTTT. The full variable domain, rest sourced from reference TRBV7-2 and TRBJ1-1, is GAGVSQSPSNKVTEKGKDVELRCDPISGHTALYWYRQSLGQGLEFLIYFQGNSAPDKSGLPSDRFSAERTGGSVSTLTIQRTQQEDSAVYLCASSLRPDGEAFFGQGTRLTVV.

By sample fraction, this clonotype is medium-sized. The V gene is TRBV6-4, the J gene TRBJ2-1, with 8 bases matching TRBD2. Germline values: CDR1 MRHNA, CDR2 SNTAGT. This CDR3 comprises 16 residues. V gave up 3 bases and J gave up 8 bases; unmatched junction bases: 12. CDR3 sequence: CASSESSGLGRDEQFF. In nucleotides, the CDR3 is TGTGCCAGCAGTGAGTCTTCGGGACTAGGAAGGGATGAGCAGTTCTTC.

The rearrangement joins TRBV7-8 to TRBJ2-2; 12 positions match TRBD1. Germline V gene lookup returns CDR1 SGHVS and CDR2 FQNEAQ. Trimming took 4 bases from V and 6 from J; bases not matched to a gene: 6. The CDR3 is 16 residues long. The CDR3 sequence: CASSSAGQGAPGELFF. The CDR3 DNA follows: TGTGCCAGCAGCTCAGCGGGACAGGGGGCTCCCGGGGAGCTGTTTTTT.

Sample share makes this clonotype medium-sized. CDR3 in amino acids: CATSERTAGNYNEQFF. CDR3 sequence (DNA): TGTGCCACCAGTGAACGTACAGCGGGGAACTACAATGAGCAGTTCTTC. The chain carries TRBV24-1 and TRBJ2-1; 7 bases align to TRBD2. This CDR3 is 16 amino acids long. With 4 bases clipped from V and 3 bases from J, the junction kept 8 bases outside the gene matches. CDR1 and CDR2 from the germline V gene are KGHDR and SFDVKD.

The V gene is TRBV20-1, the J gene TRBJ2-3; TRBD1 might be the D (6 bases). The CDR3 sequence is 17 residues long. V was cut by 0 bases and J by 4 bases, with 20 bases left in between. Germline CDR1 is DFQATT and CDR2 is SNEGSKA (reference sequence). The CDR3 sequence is CSARDFTPGVYSDTQYF. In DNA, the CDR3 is TGCAGTGCTAGAGATTTCACGCCAGGGGTATACTCAGATACGCAGTATTTT.

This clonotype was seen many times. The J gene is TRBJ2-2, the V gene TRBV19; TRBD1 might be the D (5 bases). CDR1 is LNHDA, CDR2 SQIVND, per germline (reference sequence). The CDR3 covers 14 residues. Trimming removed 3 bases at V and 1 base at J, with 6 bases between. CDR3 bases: TGTGCCAGTAGTATTCAGGGGAACACCGGGGAGCTGTTTTTT. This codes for CASSIQGNTGELFF.

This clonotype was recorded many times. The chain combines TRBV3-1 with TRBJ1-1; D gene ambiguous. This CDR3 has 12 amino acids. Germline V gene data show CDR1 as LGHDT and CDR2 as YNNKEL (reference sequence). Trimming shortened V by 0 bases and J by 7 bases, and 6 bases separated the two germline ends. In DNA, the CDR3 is TGTGCCAGCAGCCAAGATAAGGGTGAAGCTTTCTTT. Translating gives CASSQDKGEAFF. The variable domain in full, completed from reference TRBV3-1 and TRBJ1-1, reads DTAVSQTPKYLVTQMGNDKSIKCEQNLGHDTMYWYKQDSKKFLKIMFSYNNKELIINETVPNRFSPKSPDKAHLNLHINSLELGDSAVYFCASSQDKGEAFFGQGTRLTVV.

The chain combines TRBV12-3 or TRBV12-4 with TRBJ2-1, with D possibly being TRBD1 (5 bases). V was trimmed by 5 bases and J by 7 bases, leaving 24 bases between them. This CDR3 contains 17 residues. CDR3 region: CASSPHRFGSSNNEQFF. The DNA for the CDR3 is TGTGCCAGCAGTCCACACAGGTTCGGGTCCTCAAATAATGAGCAGTTCTTC.

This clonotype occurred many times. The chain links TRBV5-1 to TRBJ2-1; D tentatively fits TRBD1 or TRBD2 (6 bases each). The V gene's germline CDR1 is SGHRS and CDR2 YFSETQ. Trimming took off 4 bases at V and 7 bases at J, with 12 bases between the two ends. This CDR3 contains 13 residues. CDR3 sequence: CASSEGGANEQFF. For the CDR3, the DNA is TGCGCCAGCAGCGAGGGGGGCGCTAATGAGCAGTTCTTC.

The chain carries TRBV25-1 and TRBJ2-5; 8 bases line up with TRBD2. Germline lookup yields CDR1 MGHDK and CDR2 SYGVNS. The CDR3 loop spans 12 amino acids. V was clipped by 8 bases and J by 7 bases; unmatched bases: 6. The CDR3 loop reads CASDGLAGTQYF. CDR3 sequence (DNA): TGTGCCAGCGACGGACTAGCAGGGACCCAGTACTTC.